This T cell receptor beta chain derives from a study of metastatic and nonmetastatic thyroid tumors. Overall study: Repertoires were compared across blood and tumor or nodule tissue from malignant and benign thyroid patients. Study-level points and caveats: Relative to benign nodules, malignant thyroid tumors were reportedly characterized by significantly elevated TCR beta diversity in blood and tumor.

This clone has just a few counts. What it recognizes is unknown. The CDR3 totals 17 residues. The germline V gene encodes CDR1 MNHEY and CDR2 SMNVEV (reference sequence). V lost 3 bases, J lost 2 bases, and 12 bases stayed unmatched. Each patient went into thyroid surgery without having received any treatment. TCRdb reassembled clones from the PCR reads with MiXCR. The sample includes about 20,000 clones, about 21% seen only once; the top ten take about two thirds. The sequencing input was blood. The TCR sequence derives from a male donor with papillary thyroid cancer or a benign thyroid nodule (not recorded which). Some clones in this sample may be carry-over from other donors' samples. The genes are TRBV27 and TRBJ2-7; TRBD1 matches at 8 bases. CDR3 nucleotide sequence: TGTGCCAGCAGTTTCTCAGCCCAGACAGGGGTAGCCTACGAGCAGTACTTC. Translation gives CASSFSAQTGVAYEQYF.